This T cell receptor beta chain stems from a study of T-cell reconstitution after alpha-beta-depleted transplantation in children (dated by TCRdb to the mid-2010s). For the study in its entirety: Using TCR repertoire profiling, the study followed T-cell immune reconstitution in a quantitative way in children after TCRalphabeta/CD19-depleted allogeneic hematopoietic cell transplantation.

The library relied on PCR. The listed sequencing device is Illumina HiSeq 2500. TCR library preparation used molecular barcoding, with unique molecular identifiers applied to normalize quantification of the TCRbeta repertoire. TCRdb trimmed public reads at Q25 via fastp, called clones via MiXCR and kept in-frame beta chains. Each CDR3 protein gets just one entry, which takes the most common genes and DNA from the rows behind it. The table for this sample lists 350,000 to 450,000 distinct CDR3 sequences; about an eighth of them were counted only once. The ten largest clones add up to 3.5% to 4.5% of the sample. This clonotype has only a few counts. The antigen it binds to is not known. No base qualities exist here, and no much larger clone lies one base off it. The sequencing used PBMCs, collected from the stem cell graft. This clonotype was sampled from a human donor who donated a stem cell graft to a child with Fanconi anemia.

The CDR3 amino acid sequence is: CASSHTDGTQYF. The DNA is as follows: TGTGCCAGCAGCCATACCGATGGGACCCAGTACTTC. The receptor chain draws on TRBV3-1 and TRBJ2-5; too little of a D gene remains to name it. For CDR1 and CDR2, the germline V gene (reference sequence) lists LGHDT and YNNKEL. Cut back by 3 bases and 7 bases, the V and J ends lie 9 bases apart. The CDR3 numbers 12 residues from cysteine through phenylalanine. Only the CDR3 part of the read is kept: 36 bases, read in frame from the first base.